This T cell receptor beta chain is drawn from a study of blood T cell repertoires in COVID-19. Whole-study context: Nucleic acid was either cDNA or gDNA, and it came from T cells, B-cell-depleted T cells, or PBMCs.

This clone was counted a few times. Germline V gene lookup returns CDR1 MNHEY and CDR2 SMNVEV (reference sequence). The V gene lost 6 bases and the J gene lost 2 bases, with 11 bases spanning the gap. The CDR3 contains 14 residues. Ages ranged from roughly 18 to 100 years, with residence in approximately 23 US areas. Clinical history as reported by participants underpinned cohort assignment. Authors' methods: Researchers report that nucleated cell counts were estimated from reference gene primer amplification. The assay was immunoSEQ multiplex PCR, and TCRdb's table has in-frame clones only and misses some. D and trimming come from the DNA, and the V and J calls and clone size come from that table. This table has about 200,000 clones, 80% to 85% appearing once.

The chain couples TRBV27 to TRBJ1-3, with a weak D call TRBD1 (5 bases). The clonotype comes from a man aged 35 to 55 who had recovered from COVID-19. Sequencing was performed on PBMCs or T cells enriched from blood (not recorded which). The DNA of the CDR3 is TGTGCCAGCAGATCGGGGGGTACTGGAAACACCATATATTTT. Its protein product is CASRSGGTGNTIYF.